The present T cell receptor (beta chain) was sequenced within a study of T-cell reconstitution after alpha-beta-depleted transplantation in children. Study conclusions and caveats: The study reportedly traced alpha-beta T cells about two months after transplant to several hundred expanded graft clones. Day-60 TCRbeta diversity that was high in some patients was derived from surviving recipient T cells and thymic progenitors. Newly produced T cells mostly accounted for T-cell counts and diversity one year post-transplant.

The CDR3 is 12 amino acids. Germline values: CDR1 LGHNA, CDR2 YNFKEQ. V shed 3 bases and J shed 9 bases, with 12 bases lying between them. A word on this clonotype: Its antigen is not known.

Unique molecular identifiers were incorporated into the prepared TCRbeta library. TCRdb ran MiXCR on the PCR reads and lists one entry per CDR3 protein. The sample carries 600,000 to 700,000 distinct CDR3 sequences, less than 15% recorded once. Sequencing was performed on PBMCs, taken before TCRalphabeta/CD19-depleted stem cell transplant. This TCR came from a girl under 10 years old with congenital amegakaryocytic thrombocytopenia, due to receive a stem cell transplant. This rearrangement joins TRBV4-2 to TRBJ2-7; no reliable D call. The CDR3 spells CASSQGFDRQYF. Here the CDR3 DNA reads TGTGCCAGCAGCCAGGGTTTCGATAGGCAGTACTTC.